These 29 T cell receptor beta chains came from one sample sequenced in a study of blood T cells in healthy people across ages. PCR was performed a second time for roughly 7 to 12 cycles using a sample-barcoded 5' primer and a J-beta primer mix. TCRdb used MiXCR to reprocess the 5' RACE reads, holding one entry per CDR3 protein. The sample has hundreds of thousands of distinct CDR3 sequences, around 21% seen once. The sample comprised blood. The receptors stem from a man in his sixties or seventies in good health.

The genes are TRBV15 and TRBJ2-1; D remains ambiguous. CDR1 LNHNV and CDR2 YYDKDF come from the germline V gene (reference sequence). The CDR3 totals 12 residues. V was shortened by 9 bases and J by 4 bases, with 10 bases between the two germline ends. Here the CDR3 DNA reads TGTGCCACGAGCCGAAATTACAATGAGCAGTTCTTC. Translated: CATSRNYNEQFF.

The chain links TRBV20-1 to TRBJ1-1, with D perhaps matching TRBD1 (5 bases). CDR3 length equals 14 residues. Trimming removed 3 bases at V and 0 bases at J, with 11 bases between. Germline lookup yields CDR1 DFQATT and CDR2 SNEGSKA (reference sequence). This CDR3 reads CSASRRGVNTEAFF. The CDR3 region has the DNA TGCAGTGCTAGTCGAAGGGGAGTGAACACTGAAGCTTTCTTT.

The chain couples TRBV29-1 to TRBJ2-7; 8 bases map to TRBD2. V was pared by 4 bases and J by 2 bases, with 7 bases of the junction left unmatched. CDR1 and CDR2 (germline): SQVTM, ANQGSEA. This CDR3 is 14 amino acids long. CDR3 sequence reads: CSVGASGSTYEQYF. The CDR3 coding sequence is TGCAGCGTTGGAGCGAGCGGGAGTACCTACGAGCAGTACTTC.

This chain uses TRBV20-1 with TRBJ1-6, with D maybe TRBD1 (6 bases). The V gene's germline CDR1 is DFQATT and CDR2 SNEGSKA (reference sequence). The CDR3 runs to 15 residues. V was cut by 0 bases and J by 4 bases, with 10 bases left in between. CDR3 residues: CSARDRRGYNSPLHF. The CDR3 DNA reads TGCAGTGCTAGAGATCGCAGGGGTTATAATTCACCCCTCCACTTT.

The chain uses TRBV5-1 and TRBJ2-7; possible D gene TRBD1, 6 bases. CDR1 and CDR2 (germline): SGHRS, YFSETQ. The CDR3 consists of 14 residues. The V gene lost 6 bases and the J gene lost 0 bases, with 13 bases spanning the gap. CDR3 loop: CASTRDIHSYEQYF. CDR3 bases: TGCGCCAGCACCAGGGACATCCACTCCTACGAGCAGTACTTC.

This clonotype was seen ten or more times. The chain combines TRBV27 with TRBJ2-3; 7 bases match TRBD2. V trimming: 2 bases; J trimming: 4 bases; junction bases outside the gene matches: 0. Germline CDR1 reads MNHEY; CDR2 reads SMNVEV (reference sequence). This CDR3 spans 13 amino acids. This CDR3 is CASSLAGADTQYF. The CDR3 bases are TGTGCCAGCAGTTTAGCGGGAGCAGATACGCAGTATTTT.

This clonotype showed up just a few times. This chain joins TRBV29-1 and TRBJ1-1; D is ambiguous. With 6 bases removed from V and 1 base from J, the gap between germline ends came to 12 bases. CDR3 length equals 13 residues. The germline V gene encodes CDR1 SQVTM and CDR2 ANQGSEA. CDR3 sequence: CSVLADSNTEAFF. In nucleotides, the CDR3 is TGCAGCGTCCTAGCCGATTCGAACACTGAAGCTTTCTTT.

V and J are TRBV29-1 and TRBJ1-1; D uncertain. This CDR3 comprises 11 residues. Germline-derived CDR1 and CDR2 are SQVTM and ANQGSEA. Between the trimmed V and J ends, which lost 6 bases and 5 bases, there was a span of 10 bases. The CDR3 sequence: CSVYARTEAFF. CDR3 in DNA: TGCAGCGTGTATGCTAGGACTGAAGCTTTCTTT.

The chain has TRBV7-9 and TRBJ2-1; D gene uncertain. This CDR3 comprises 13 residues. Trimming cost V 1 base and J 10 bases, with 11 bases left between them. Per the germline V gene, CDR1 is SEHNR and CDR2 is FQNEAQ (reference sequence). The CDR3 is CASSLGYAREQFF. The CDR3, as DNA: TGTGCCAGCAGCTTAGGATACGCGCGAGAGCAGTTCTTC.

This clonotype has more than one count but fewer than ten. The J gene is TRBJ1-4, the V gene TRBV5-6, with 8 bases that match TRBD1. Germline assignment: CDR1 SGHDT and CDR2 YYEEEE. The length of the CDR3 is 14 residues. V shed 4 bases and J 5 bases; nucleotides not matched to a gene: 4. CDR3 amino acids: CASSVTGANEKLFF. DNA of the CDR3: TGTGCCAGCAGCGTGACAGGGGCGAATGAAAAACTGTTTTTT.

This clonotype was seen only once. A read error may be the cause here, since a much bigger clone is one base away. The chain employs TRBV7-8 and TRBJ2-5; D unclear. V lost 5 bases and J 7 bases, leaving 20 bases between the germline ends. This CDR3 contains 15 residues. Looked up from germline, CDR1 is SGHVS and CDR2 is FQNEAQ. CDR3 nucleotide sequence: TGTGCCAGCAGCACCCGGTCAGATACTTTGGGGACCCAGTACTTC. Its translation: CASSTRSDTLGTQYF.

The gene calls are TRBV20-1 and TRBJ2-5; no definite D call. Looked up from germline, CDR1 is DFQATT and CDR2 is SNEGSKA (reference sequence). V dropped 3 bases and J dropped 5 bases, with 16 bases sitting between them. CDR3 length: 14 amino acids. The CDR3 nucleotides read TGCAGTGCTAGTACTCGCGGCCAGTCCGAGACCCAGTACTTC. As protein: CSASTRGQSETQYF.

This clonotype was picked up a small number of times. The chain employs TRBV29-1 and TRBJ2-3, with 10 bases aligning to TRBD2. Germline values: CDR1 SQVTM, CDR2 ANQGSEA. J lost 3 bases, V lost 1 base, and 10 bases had no gene match. The CDR3 totals 17 residues. The CDR3 region is CSVEGRLAGVLTDTQYF. Here the CDR3 DNA reads TGCAGCGTTGAAGGTCGTCTAGCGGGAGTACTTACAGATACGCAGTATTTT.

This clonotype was seen only a few times. The chain combines TRBV7-2 with TRBJ2-5; 10 bases are a match to TRBD2. The J call may be mistaken, given a closer DNA end match to TRBJ2-7. The CDR3 totals 15 residues. The germline V gene has CDR1 SGHTA and CDR2 FQGNSA. This chain's CDR3 is CASSFGLAGVYEQYF. Here the CDR3 DNA reads TGTGCCAGCAGCTTCGGGCTAGCGGGAGTGTACGAGCAGTACTTC.

The J gene is TRBJ2-5, the V gene TRBV20-1, with a tentative D call TRBD2 (6 bases). This CDR3 is 15 amino acids long. Looked up from germline, CDR1 is DFQATT and CDR2 is SNEGSKA (reference sequence). Trimming removed 4 bases from V and 5 bases from J, with 20 bases in between. CDR3 region: CSAIENSGSAETQYF. In DNA, the CDR3 is TGCAGTGCTATAGAGAATAGCGGAAGCGCGGAGACCCAGTACTTC.

The V call is TRBV6-6, the J call TRBJ1-4; 9 bases agree with TRBD1. CDR1 and CDR2 from the germline V gene are MNHNY and SVGAGI (reference sequence). The CDR3 is 16 amino acids. V was clipped by 3 bases and J by 5 bases; unmatched bases: 7. CDR3 loop: CASSYRTGTGNEKLFF. DNA of the CDR3: TGTGCCAGCAGTTATCGCACCGGGACAGGGAATGAAAAACTGTTTTTT.

There are a few counts of this clonotype. The chain uses TRBV9 and TRBJ2-3; 11 bases agree with TRBD2. V lost 0 bases and J lost 6; bases outside the gene matches: 9. The CDR3 totals 17 residues. Germline V gene sequence: CDR1 SGDLS, CDR2 YYNGEE. DNA of the CDR3: TGTGCCAGCAGCGTAGCTGGTCTAGCGGGAGGAACCGATACGCAGTATTTT. It yields the protein CASSVAGLAGGTDTQYF.

V gene TRBV20-1 combines with J gene TRBJ2-1; D possibly corresponds to TRBD2 (5 bases). Germline loops: CDR1 DFQATT, CDR2 SNEGSKA (reference sequence). V was cut by 0 bases and J by 1 base, with 10 bases left in between. The CDR3 extends over 15 amino acids. CDR3 DNA: TGCAGTGCTAGAGAAACGGGAAGGTCCTACAATGAGCAGTTCTTC. This sequence encodes CSARETGRSYNEQFF.

J is TRBJ1-5 and V is TRBV28; D is ambiguous. Germline loops: CDR1 MDHEN, CDR2 SYDVKM. V lost 4 bases to trimming and J lost 13 bases, with 11 bases between them. This CDR3 contains 11 residues. As DNA, the CDR3 is TGTGCCAGCAGTTCTGACGGGTTTCAGCATTTT. Residues: CASSSDGFQHF. Full variable domain (outside the CDR3, taken from reference TRBV28 and TRBJ1-5): DVKVTQSSRYLVKRTGEKVFLECVQDMDHENMFWYRQDPGLGLRLIYFSYDVKMKEKGDIPEGYSVSREKKERFSLILESASTNQTSMYLCASSSDGFQHFGDGTRLSIL.

The V call is TRBV20-1, the J call TRBJ2-5, with TRBD2 identical over 11 bases. There are 14 residues in the CDR3. Germline V lookup: CDR1 DFQATT, CDR2 SNEGSKA (reference sequence). Unmatched junction bases numbered 3, after V lost 3 bases and J lost 3 bases. The CDR3 DNA is TGCAGTGCTAGGGGACTAGCGGAAAAAGAGACCCAGTACTTC. Protein product: CSARGLAEKETQYF.

The gene calls are TRBV27 and TRBJ2-7; TRBD2 matches at 9 bases. V was pared by 8 bases and J by 1 base, with 6 bases of the junction left unmatched. The germline CDR1 and CDR2 sequences are MNHEY and SMNVEV (reference sequence). This CDR3 is built from 14 residues. As DNA, the CDR3 is TGTGCCAGCTCCCGACTAGCGGAATCCTACGAGCAGTACTTC. Its protein is CASSRLAESYEQYF.

A few counts support this clonotype. The chain joins TRBV20-1 to TRBJ2-5; no clear D gene. The CDR3 length is 12 residues. V was trimmed by 5 bases and J by 3 bases, leaving 10 bases between them. Germline V gene sequence: CDR1 DFQATT, CDR2 SNEGSKA (reference sequence). For the CDR3, the DNA is TGCAGTGCTCCTAGGACGGAAGAGACCCAGTACTTC. Translating it yields CSAPRTEETQYF.

The rearrangement uses TRBV6-5 and TRBJ2-2; D ambiguous. This CDR3 is 16 amino acids long. Germline V gives CDR1 MNHEY, CDR2 SVGAGI. V was cut by 0 bases and J by 0 bases, with 8 bases left in between. CDR3 bases: TGTGCCAGCAGTTACTCAACCGGCTCGAACACCGGGGAGCTGTTTTTT. Its translation is CASSYSTGSNTGELFF.

In this sample, this clonotype turned up many times. The V call is TRBV6-2 or TRBV6-3, the J call TRBJ2-4, with 9 bases that match TRBD1. Germline CDR1 reads MNHEY; CDR2 reads SVGEGT. The CDR3 covers 17 residues. V was clipped by 6 bases and J by 1 base; unmatched bases: 10. The CDR3 bases are TGTGCCAGCAGCACCGGACAGGGGAGTTTTGCCAAAAACATTCAGTACTTC. Translation gives CASSTGQGSFAKNIQYF.

The rearrangement links TRBV2 to TRBJ2-5; 14 bases are a match to TRBD2. The germline CDR1 and CDR2 sequences are SNHLY and FYNNEI. The trim removed 8 bases at V and 5 bases at J, leaving 7 bases unmatched. The CDR3 is 15 residues long. The CDR3 DNA reads as TGTGCCAGCCGGCACAGACTAGCGGGAGGGGAGACCCAGTACTTC. This codes for CASRHRLAGGETQYF.

This clonotype showed up just a few times. The rearrangement uses TRBV20-1 and TRBJ2-7, with D perhaps matching TRBD2 (6 bases). Germline CDR1 DFQATT, CDR2 SNEGSKA (reference sequence). Trimming left V 1 base short and J 3 bases short, with 10 bases between. The CDR3 has 13 residues. The CDR3 region has the DNA TGCAGTGCTAGAGGCCGCGGGAACTACGAGCAGTACTTC. Translated, it gives CSARGRGNYEQYF.

In its sample, this clonotype was seen a few times. The gene calls are TRBV28 and TRBJ2-5; the D is unclear. The J call may be wrong; the DNA end is better matched by TRBJ2-1. Looked up from germline, CDR1 is MDHEN and CDR2 is SYDVKM. This CDR3 region has 15 residues. CDR3 sequence (DNA): TGTGCCAGCAGTCCTAGTTTTCTGTATTACAATGAGCAGTTCTTC. It translates to CASSPSFLYYNEQFF.

About this clonotype itself: A read error may produce the germline difference seen at one junction end. The rearrangement links TRBV5-5 to TRBJ1-4; D uncertain. Germline CDR1 and CDR2: SGHKS and YYEKEE (reference sequence). The CDR3 length is 13 residues. The chain's CDR3 is CASSCTPNEKLFF. CDR3 bases: TGTGCCAGCAGCTGTACACCCAATGAAAAATTGTTTTTT.

This clonotype appeared a few times. This rearrangement joins TRBV10-3 to TRBJ2-7; unclear D gene. CDR1 is ENHRY and CDR2 is SYGVKD in the germline V gene. The V and J ends lost 3 bases and 2 bases respectively, with 5 bases between them. This CDR3 contains 12 residues. CDR3 in amino acids: CAISDRTYEQYF. Here the CDR3 DNA reads TGTGCCATCAGTGACAGAACCTACGAGCAGTACTTC.